Listed below are T cell receptor beta chains from one sample, sequenced in a study of T cell repertoires in ileal Crohn's disease. Generated by immunoSEQ multiplex PCR, the TCRdb table keeps only in-frame clones and is missing some. Here the sample spans 8,000 or so clones, 80% being singletons. The sample consisted of ileal tissue. The receptors derive from an adult with Crohn's disease. The CDR3 runs from the conserved cysteine through the conserved F or W. Each record gives: J gene, V gene, clone size, D gene, CDR3 DNA, CDR3 protein. D genes are given only for firm matches. A row's size may be missing; if present it is once, few, many or a size class.

>TRBJ2-7|TRBV2|.|.
TGTGCCAGCACAGTGGGGGACGAGCAGTACTTC
CASTVGDEQYF
>TRBJ2-7|TRBV19|once|TRBD2
TGTGCCAGTAGTTCCCGACTAGCGGGAGAATACGAGCAGTACTTC
CASSSRLAGEYEQYF
>TRBJ1-1|TRBV6-5|.|.
TGTGCCAGCAGTATTAGTCGGACCACTGAAGCTTTCTTT
CASSISRTTEAFF
>TRBJ2-3|TRBV11-3|once|TRBD2
TGTGCCAGCAGCCCCCAGGGACTAGCGGGACCCAATACGCAGTATTTT
CASSPQGLAGPNTQYF
>TRBJ2-7|TRBV7-2|.|.
TGTGCCAGCAGCTTTCTGGCGGAGGGGACGCAGTACTTC
CASSFLAEGTQYF
>TRBJ2-7|TRBV27|once|TRBD1
TGTGCCAGCAGTTCTACCCCCCTTGGACAGGCGATCTCCTACGAGCAGTACTTC
CASSSTPLGQAISYEQYF
>TRBJ2-3|TRBV7-2|.|TRBD1
TGTGCCAGCAGCAGCTGGGACAGGGAAGGAGATACGCAGTATTTT
CASSSWDREGDTQYF
>TRBJ1-2|TRBV7-2|.|TRBD1
TGTGCCAGCAGCTTAGACAGGGGCTCCGCTGGCTACACCTTC
CASSLDRGSAGYTF
>TRBJ2-1|TRBV1|few|.
TGCACCAGCAGCCAAGCTGACAACGCCTCCTACAATGAGCAGTTCTTC
CTSSQADNASYNEQFF
>TRBJ2-6|TRBV5-1|.|.
TGCGCCAGCAGCTTAGCCCTGGGGGCCGGGGCCAACGTCCTGACTTTC
CASSLALGAGANVLTF
>TRBJ2-7|TRBV27|.|TRBD1
TGTGCCAGCAGGAGGGACAGCTTCTCCTACGAGCAGTACTTC
CASRRDSFSYEQYF
>TRBJ2-7|TRBV5-1|.|.
TGCGCCAGCAGCTTGTTGCAGGGTAGCTACGAGCAGTACTTC
CASSLLQGSYEQYF
>TRBJ2-3|TRBV9|.|.
TGTGCCAGCAGCGTAGCAGATACGCAGTATTTT
CASSVADTQYF
>TRBJ1-2|TRBV19|.|.
TGTGCCAGTAGTATCGGTTGGGATGGCTACACCTTC
CASSIGWDGYTF
>TRBJ1-2|TRBV23-1|.|.
TGCGCCAGCAGTCAATCTCGGGGCTACACCTTC
CASSQSRGYTF
>TRBJ1-5|TRBV11-3|.|.
TGTGCCAGCAGCTTAGATTTACGCTCTCCCCAGCATTTT
CASSLDLRSPQHF
>TRBJ1-3|TRBV6-6|.|TRBD1
TGTGCCAGCATGCCTTGGACAGGGGATTCTGGAAACACCATATATTTT
CASMPWTGDSGNTIYF
>TRBJ1-5|TRBV6-1|few|.
TGTGCCAGCAGTTGGGGTTTCGATCAGCCCCAGCATTTT
CASSWGFDQPQHF
>TRBJ1-1|TRBV10-3|.|.
TGTGCCATCAGGGCGGGGGGGAACACTGAAGCTTTCTTT
CAIRAGGNTEAFF
>TRBJ2-2|TRBV4-3|.|TRBD1
TGCGCCAGCAGCCCCCGGACAGGGGGCACCGGGGAGCTGTTTTTT
CASSPRTGGTGELFF
>TRBJ1-1|TRBV5-1|.|TRBD1
TGCGCCAGCAGCGGGGACAGGTTGAACACTGAAGCTTTCTTT
CASSGDRLNTEAFF
>TRBJ1-2|TRBV16|.|.
TGTGCCAGCAGCCAATCGGCACAGGCCTATGGCTACACCTTC
CASSQSAQAYGYTF
>TRBJ2-5|TRBV6-5|.|.
TGTGCCAGCAGTTACCAGGGGGGACAGACCCAGTACTTC
CASSYQGGQTQYF
>TRBJ2-5|TRBV5-1|.|TRBD2
TGCGCCAGCAGACCGGTGGGGCGGGAGGGAGAGACCCAGTACTTC
CASRPVGREGETQYF
>TRBJ2-7|TRBV2|.|TRBD1
TGTGCCAGCAGTCCACAGGGGGCTTCCTACGAGCAGTACTTC
CASSPQGASYEQYF
>TRBJ1-5|TRBV6-1|.|TRBD1
TGTGCCAGCAGTGAGACCGGGACAGGGGGGTTTCAGCCCCAGCATTTT
CASSETGTGGFQPQHF
>TRBJ2-3|TRBV19|few|TRBD2
TGTGCCAGTAGTACCACCCTCGTGATCGCGGGAGGGCCAACAGATACGCAGTATTTT
CASSTTLVIAGGPTDTQYF
>TRBJ2-7|TRBV15|.|TRBD2
TGTGCCACCAGCAGAGGGCCTAGCGGGAGGGCCCTAGGGGACGAGCAGTACTTC
CATSRGPSGRALGDEQYF
>TRBJ2-7|TRBV21-1|.|.
TGTGCCAGCAGCAAAGGAGCAGGGGGCTCGTCCCGTAATTACGAGCAGTACTTC
CASSKGAGGSSRNYEQYF
>TRBJ2-6|TRBV30|.|.
TGTGCCTGGAGTGTACAAGGGGTATCTGGGGCCAACGTCCTGACTTTC
CAWSVQGVSGANVLTF
>TRBJ1-1|TRBV11-2|.|TRBD1
TGTGCCAGCAGCTTAGAAGGGGACAGAGCTTTCTTT
CASSLEGDRAFF
>TRBJ1-2|TRBV5-4|.|.
TGTGCCAGCAGCTTTTACAGGGACCCCTATGGCTACACCTTC
CASSFYRDPYGYTF
>TRBJ2-3|TRBV4-2|.|TRBD2
TGTGCCAGCAGCCAAGAAGGGACTAAGAATACGCAGTATTTT
CASSQEGTKNTQYF
>TRBJ2-2|TRBV2|.|.
TGTGCCAGCAGTGAAGCGCTCGGGTCCACCGGGGAGCTGTTTTTT
CASSEALGSTGELFF
>TRBJ1-1|TRBV6-5|.|.
TGTGCCAGCAGTTACGGTAGGGGCACTGAAGCTTTCTTT
CASSYGRGTEAFF
>TRBJ2-4|TRBV18|.|TRBD1
TGTGCCAGCTCGGGACAGACTAACATTCAGTACTTC
CASSGQTNIQYF
>TRBJ1-2|TRBV4-3|.|.
TGCGCCAGCAGCCAAGAATGGGGTTCGAACTATGGCTACACCTTC
CASSQEWGSNYGYTF
>TRBJ1-2|TRBV27|.|TRBD1
TGTGCCAGCACCGCGATCTCCCCGGGACAGGGATCCTATGGCTACACCTTC
CASTAISPGQGSYGYTF
>TRBJ2-2|TRBV19|.|TRBD1
TGTGCCAGTCTCCGACAGGGGGCGGGGGCCGGGGAGCTGTTTTTT
CASLRQGAGAGELFF
>TRBJ2-7|TRBV18|once|.
TGTGCCAGCTCACCCCCCACGGACAGCCGAGGGCAGTACTTC
CASSPPTDSRGQYF
>TRBJ1-2|TRBV10-3|few|.
TGTGCCATCACTCGGACATCCGAAAACTATGGCTACACCTTC
CAITRTSENYGYTF
>TRBJ2-7|TRBV9|.|.
TGTGCCAGCAGCACTGGAACGATAAACGGGGAGCAGTACTTC
CASSTGTINGEQYF
>TRBJ2-7|TRBV11-2|.|.
TGTGCCAGCAGCTTAGGTTCCTACGAGCAGTACTTC
CASSLGSYEQYF
>TRBJ1-2|TRBV19|once|TRBD1
TGTGCCAGCCAGACAGGGGGTAACTATGGCTACACCTTC
CASQTGGNYGYTF
>TRBJ2-1|TRBV7-2|.|TRBD2
TGTGCCAGCAGCTCTGGACTAGCGGGAGGACAGGCTGAGCAGTTCTTC
CASSSGLAGGQAEQFF
>TRBJ2-7|TRBV30|.|TRBD1
TGTGCCTGGAGCGAGGGGACAGGGTTTTTATTC
CAWSEGTGFLF
>TRBJ2-7|TRBV5-1|.|.
TGCGCCAGCAGCTTGGCCCTCGGAGTAGGGATCTACGAGCAGTACTTC
CASSLALGVGIYEQYF
>TRBJ2-3|TRBV27|few|TRBD2
TGTGCCAGCAGTTTATCGGTCCTAGCGGGAAGGAATACGCAGTATTTT
CASSLSVLAGRNTQYF
>TRBJ2-3|TRBV28|.|TRBD2
TGTGCCAGCCCAGCGAATCTAGCGGGAGGGACAGATACGCAGTATTTT
CASPANLAGGTDTQYF
>TRBJ2-7|TRBV10-3|few|.
TGTGCCATCAGGCCCACCGGGGTGAGCTCCTACGAGCAGTACTTC
CAIRPTGVSSYEQYF
>TRBJ1-2|TRBV5-1|.|.
TGCGCCAGCAGCATGGGGCCGGGGTATGGCTACACCTTC
CASSMGPGYGYTF
>TRBJ1-1|TRBV10-2|once|.
TGCGCCAGCAGTGAGGGGGCATTCGTGGGGGCTTTCTTT
CASSEGAFVGAFF
>TRBJ1-4|TRBV28|.|.
TGTGCCAGCAGACAGCGGGTCACCGGGGAAAAACTGTTTTTT
CASRQRVTGEKLFF